Below, 15 T cell receptor beta chains from the same sample are listed, as sequenced in a study of T cells in narcolepsy. TCRdb's table, derived via immunoSEQ multiplex PCR, lists solely in-frame clones and lacks some. The repertoire holds tens of thousands of clones, with approximately 89% as singletons. The sequenced material came from memory (CD45RA-) CD4+ T cells from blood. The receptors originated from a human donor in good health.

The rearrangement uses TRBV13 and TRBJ2-3; no reliable D call. V was trimmed by 2 bases and J by 6 bases, leaving 18 bases between them. CDR3 length equals 16 residues. In germline, CDR1 is PRHDT, CDR2 FYEKMQ (reference sequence). The CDR3 sequence: CASSLRTPVPPDTQYF. DNA for the CDR3: TGTGCCAGCAGCTTACGGACCCCCGTCCCCCCCGATACGCAGTATTTT. The full variable domain, rest sourced from reference TRBV13 and TRBJ2-3, is AAGVIQSPRHLIKEKRETATLKCYPIPRHDTVYWYQQGPGQDPQFLISFYEKMQSDKGSIPDRFSAQQFSDYHSELNMSSLELGDSALYFCASSLRTPVPPDTQYFGPGTRLTVL.

The chain is built from TRBV6-1 and TRBJ2-1; 7 bases are shared with TRBD1. Losses at the gene ends were 0 bases for V and 1 base for J; bases not matched to a gene: 0. There are 15 residues in the CDR3. CDR1 MNHNS and CDR2 SASEGT come from the germline V gene. CDR3 amino acids: CASSEAQGSYNEQFF. CDR3 bases: TGTGCCAGCAGTGAAGCACAGGGGTCCTACAATGAGCAGTTCTTC.

V is TRBV7-2 and J is TRBJ2-7, with D hard to call. Germline V gives CDR1 SGHTA, CDR2 FQGNSA. Deletions cut 5 bases from V and 5 bases from J, with 19 bases between. The CDR3 has 15 amino acids. In DNA form, the CDR3 reads TGTGCCAGCAGCAGTCGGACCGCTAGTCCCCACGAGCAGTACTTC. It yields the protein CASSSRTASPHEQYF.

The rearrangement links TRBV6-5 to TRBJ2-7; 9 bases map to TRBD2. Trimming took 7 bases from V and 6 from J; bases not matched to a gene: 10. This CDR3 spans 14 amino acids. The germline CDR1 and CDR2 sequences are MNHEY and SVGAGI. This chain's CDR3 is CASTTGTSYGEQYF. The CDR3 DNA follows: TGTGCCAGCACGACCGGGACTAGCTACGGCGAGCAGTACTTC.

The J gene is TRBJ2-3, the V gene TRBV5-6; D unclear. This CDR3 contains 14 residues. Germline V CDR1 and CDR2: SGHDT, YYEEEE. With 0 bases removed from V and 0 bases from J, the gap between germline ends came to 5 bases. The CDR3 bases are TGTGCCAGCAGCTTGGACGCGAGCACAGATACGCAGTATTTT. This gives the protein CASSLDASTDTQYF.

The chain joins TRBV7-2 to TRBJ1-4; TRBD1 aligns across 7 bases. Germline trimming cut 1 base from V and 4 bases from J; bases unmatched to any gene: 6. Germline V gene data show CDR1 as SGHTA and CDR2 as FQGNSA. The CDR3 extends over 16 amino acids. CDR3 in DNA: TGTGCCAGCAGCTTAGACATACAGGGGTATAATGAAAAACTGTTTTTT. Translated: CASSLDIQGYNEKLFF.

The gene calls are TRBV27 and TRBJ2-1; 13 nucleotides agree with TRBD2. The CDR3 contains 16 residues. The germline gives CDR1 MNHEY, CDR2 SMNVEV (reference sequence). V was clipped by 4 bases and J by 6 bases; unmatched bases: 6. As DNA, the CDR3 is TGTGCCAGCAGTTCTATAGGGACTAGCGGGGTCAATGAGCAGTTCTTC. Protein: CASSSIGTSGVNEQFF.

This chain connects TRBV5-1 to TRBJ1-1, with D hard to call. Germline V gene data show CDR1 as SGHRS and CDR2 as YFSETQ. This CDR3 region has 13 residues. V shed 5 bases and J shed 0 bases, with 8 bases lying between them. The CDR3 loop reads CASRLSLNTEAFF. The CDR3 coding sequence is TGCGCCAGCAGACTATCGTTGAACACTGAAGCTTTCTTT.

This clone turned up a few times. CDR3 DNA sequence: TGTGCCAGCAGCGACCCAGGGACGGGCAATCAGCCCCAGCATTTT. Encoded protein: CASSDPGTGNQPQHF. The chain carries TRBV28 and TRBJ1-5; possible D gene TRBD1, 5 bases. V was cut by 6 bases and J by 2 bases, with 14 bases left in between. Per germline, CDR1 MDHEN and CDR2 SYDVKM. The CDR3 runs 15 residues.

V usage is TRBV5-1 and J usage is TRBJ2-2, with a possible D match to TRBD2 (6 bases). This CDR3 has 15 residues. Germline CDR1 reads SGHRS; CDR2 reads YFSETQ. V dropped 5 bases and J dropped 2 bases, with 13 bases sitting between them. CDR3 sequence: CASRPGTDNTGELFF. CDR3 DNA sequence: TGCGCCAGCAGACCTGGGACTGATAACACCGGGGAGCTGTTTTTT.

This sequence joins TRBV5-5 and TRBJ1-5; D remains unclear. There are 15 residues in the CDR3. Trimming pared 0 bases from V and 0 bases from J, leaving 7 bases between. CDR1 is SGHKS and CDR2 is YYEKEE in the germline V gene (reference sequence). CDR3 DNA sequence: TGTGCCAGCAGCTTGGGAGGGAGTAGCAATCAGCCCCAGCATTTT. This gives the protein CASSLGGSSNQPQHF.

This clone was seen more than once but under ten times. The V call is TRBV18, the J call TRBJ1-2; D unclear. This CDR3 is 14 amino acids long. Germline CDR1 reads KGHSH; CDR2 reads LQKENI. Deletions cut 3 bases from V and 1 base from J, with 9 bases between. The DNA of the CDR3 is TGTGCCAGCTCACCCGGCCGGGGTAACTATGGCTACACCTTC. This encodes CASSPGRGNYGYTF.

The chain couples TRBV29-1 to TRBJ2-7, with a possible D match to TRBD2 (6 bases). Germline assignment: CDR1 SQVTM and CDR2 ANQGSEA. The CDR3 has 13 amino acids. Trimming removed 4 bases from V and 3 bases from J, with 13 bases in between. The CDR3 nucleotides read TGCAGCGTTGCAGGAGGGGCGGACTACGAGCAGTACTTC. Translation: CSVAGGADYEQYF.

V gene TRBV9 combines with J gene TRBJ2-3, with unresolved D. Germline V CDR1 and CDR2: SGDLS, YYNGEE. The V and J ends lost 3 bases and 2 bases respectively, with 7 bases between them. The CDR3 runs to 13 residues. CDR3 residues: CASSAAPTDTQYF. DNA for the CDR3: TGTGCCAGCAGCGCGGCCCCCACAGATACGCAGTATTTT.

This clone came up a few times. This chain links TRBV6-5 with TRBJ2-5; D is uncertain. The CDR3 is made up of 13 amino acids. Looked up from germline, CDR1 is MNHEY and CDR2 is SVGAGI. Trimming took 5 bases from V and 7 from J, leaving 14 bases between them. The CDR3: CASSEAALRTQYF. CDR3 nucleotides: TGTGCCAGCAGTGAAGCAGCCCTAAGGACCCAGTACTTC.